This TCR beta chain was recovered during a study of CD8+CD57+ T cells in acquired aplastic anemia. This clonotype was counted at least ten times. The TCR beta profiling, which covered VDJ combination and CDR3 sequence, was carried out using genomic DNA as the template. TCRdb fed the reads into MiXCR, producing one record per CDR3 protein. The table lists more than 45,000 distinct CDR3 sequences, 55% to 75% of them singletons. Germline V gene lookup returns CDR1 SGHRS and CDR2 YFSETQ. The CDR3 loop spans 16 amino acids. With V trimmed by 4 bases and J by 2 bases, 10 bases remained unmatched. The genes are TRBV5-1 and TRBJ1-1, with 8 bases fitting TRBD1. The TCR was taken from a human donor in good health, serving as a control. Sequenced: sorted CD4+, CD8+, or CD8+CD57+ T cells (not recorded which) from PBMCs. The CDR3: CASSLAGQASNTEAFF. The DNA for the CDR3 is TGCGCCAGCAGCCTTGCGGGACAGGCGAGCAACACTGAAGCTTTCTTT.